Following are 29 T cell receptor beta chains from one sample sequenced in a study of regulatory T cells in long-lasting Graves disease. Sample time point: newly diagnosed GD, antithyroid drugs for less than 3 months. Preparation of the TCR library used RNA extracted from PBMCs. Assembly of TCR beta libraries relied on iRepertoire HTBI primers together with Arm-PCR of CDR3 regions. TCRdb re-analysed the multiplex PCR reads in MiXCR, keeping a single row per CDR3 protein. The sample lists around 480,000 distinct CDR3 sequences; around 15% were seen once. These data were also reused for a study on T cells in Graves' hyperthyroidism and ophthalmopathy.

The sequencing used peripheral blood mononuclear cells (PBMCs), collected at new diagnosis, from a patient treated with antithyroid drugs. These receptors were collected from a man aged 40-55 years with Graves disease.

The V and J genes are TRBV5-1 and TRBJ2-1, with unresolved D. Looked up from germline, CDR1 is SGHRS and CDR2 is YFSETQ. The CDR3 sequence is 17 residues long. The V and J ends lost 4 bases and 0 bases respectively, with 17 bases between them. The CDR3 is CASSLSQLGSSYNEQFF. In DNA form, the CDR3 reads TGCGCCAGCAGCCTAAGCCAGTTGGGGTCCTCCTACAATGAGCAGTTCTTC.

This clonotype was observed a handful of times. CDR3 in DNA: TGCAGTGCTAGAGTTCCCCGGGACAGGGGGAATCAGCCCCAGCATTTT. Amino acid sequence: CSARVPRDRGNQPQHF. The chain is built from TRBV20-1 and TRBJ1-5, with 11 bases that match TRBD1. The length of the CDR3 is 16 residues. J lost 4 bases, V lost 1 base, and 6 bases had no gene match. Germline V gene sequence: CDR1 DFQATT, CDR2 SNEGSKA (reference sequence).

This clonotype was recorded at least ten times. CDR3 in amino acids: CASSERSILGEQYF. CDR3 in DNA: TGCGCCAGCAGTGAGAGGTCAATACTAGGCGAGCAGTACTTC. J is TRBJ2-7 and V is TRBV10-1; D possibly corresponds to TRBD2 (5 bases). The CDR3 extends over 14 amino acids. Deletions cut 2 bases from V and 6 bases from J, with 14 bases between. CDR1 is WNHNN, CDR2 SYGVQD, per germline (reference sequence).

This clonotype was detected many times. The chain uses TRBV5-1 and TRBJ2-7; maybe TRBD2 (7 bases). The CDR3 contains 15 residues. Deletions cut 1 base from V and 5 bases from J, with 16 bases between. Germline-derived CDR1 and CDR2 are SGHRS and YFSETQ. CDR3 sequence: CASSLRGARGDEQYF. CDR3 nucleotides: TGCGCCAGCAGCTTGCGGGGGGCGAGGGGGGACGAGCAGTACTTC. Drawing the rest from reference TRBV5-1 and TRBJ2-7, the complete variable domain is KAGVTQTPRYLIKTRGQQVTLSCSPISGHRSVSWYQQTPGQGLQFLFEYFSETQRNKGNFPGRFSGRQFSNSRSEMNVSTLELGDSALYLCASSLRGARGDEQYFGPGTRLTVT.

Ten or more counts support this clonotype. The chain employs TRBV13 and TRBJ1-2; D unresolved. V was cut by 6 bases and J by 0 bases, with 11 bases left in between. Germline lookup yields CDR1 PRHDT and CDR2 FYEKMQ (reference sequence). The CDR3 covers 14 residues. The CDR3 coding sequence is TGTGCCAGCAGGATAGGCGGGACTAACTATGGCTACACCTTC. It translates to CASRIGGTNYGYTF.

This clonotype was recorded many times. The CDR3 reads CASSTEEFSYEQYF. For the CDR3, the DNA is TGCGCCAGCAGCACGGAAGAATTCTCCTACGAGCAGTACTTC. V gene TRBV5-1 combines with J gene TRBJ2-7; no clear D. The length of the CDR3 is 14 residues. CDR1 is SGHRS and CDR2 is YFSETQ in the germline V gene. V was trimmed by 4 bases and J by 0 bases, leaving 11 bases between them. Supplemented by reference TRBV5-1 and TRBJ2-7, the full variable domain reads KAGVTQTPRYLIKTRGQQVTLSCSPISGHRSVSWYQQTPGQGLQFLFEYFSETQRNKGNFPGRFSGRQFSNSRSEMNVSTLELGDSALYLCASSTEEFSYEQYFGPGTRLTVT.

This clonotype was detected many times. The chain joins TRBV27 to TRBJ2-5; 8 bases map to TRBD2. The trim removed 6 bases at V and 4 bases at J, leaving 16 bases unmatched. The CDR3 extends over 17 amino acids. CDR1 and CDR2 (germline): MNHEY, SMNVEV (reference sequence). This CDR3 is CASSPEFPGAGAETQYF. As DNA, the CDR3 is TGTGCCAGCAGCCCTGAGTTCCCCGGAGCGGGGGCAGAGACCCAGTACTTC.

This clonotype has ten or more counts. The V and J genes are TRBV18 and TRBJ1-1; D gene uncertain. The CDR3 is 13 residues long. The germline V gene encodes CDR1 KGHSH and CDR2 LQKENI. V was cut by 3 bases and J by 4 bases, with 9 bases left in between. The CDR3 here is CASSPARVTEAFF. Written as DNA, the CDR3 is TGTGCCAGCTCACCGGCCCGGGTCACTGAAGCTTTCTTT.

The J gene is TRBJ2-2, the V gene TRBV24-1, with D possibly being TRBD2 (7 bases). The length of the CDR3 is 17 residues. Germline V lookup: CDR1 KGHDR, CDR2 SFDVKD. V lost 2 bases and J 4 bases, leaving 16 bases between the germline ends. The CDR3: CATSDSRGGAGTGELFF. The CDR3 coding sequence is TGTGCCACCAGTGATTCTAGGGGGGGCGCGGGCACCGGGGAGCTGTTTTTT.

This chain links TRBV19 with TRBJ2-4, with D perhaps TRBD1 (5 bases). CDR1 LNHDA and CDR2 SQIVND come from the germline V gene (reference sequence). V dropped 0 bases and J dropped 6 bases, with 15 bases sitting between them. The CDR3 totals 16 residues. The CDR3 reads CASSIDGAATRNIQYF. In DNA form, the CDR3 reads TGTGCCAGTAGTATAGATGGGGCGGCGACCAGAAACATTCAGTACTTC.

This chain joins TRBV12-3 or TRBV12-4 and TRBJ2-1; 16 positions agree with TRBD2. Germline trimming cut 5 bases from V and 3 bases from J; bases unmatched to any gene: 10. CDR3 length: 19 residues. The DNA of the CDR3 is TGTGCCAGCAGTACCGCCGGGACTAGCGGGAGGGCCTACTACAATGAGCAGTTCTTC. This encodes CASSTAGTSGRAYYNEQFF.

The rearrangement uses TRBV5-5 and TRBJ2-1; 12 bases match TRBD2. Germline V lookup: CDR1 SGHKS, CDR2 YYEKEE (reference sequence). The trim removed 4 bases at V and 8 bases at J, leaving 7 bases unmatched. The CDR3 spans 15 residues. The CDR3 loop is CASSLAGGADYEQFF. In DNA, the CDR3 is TGTGCCAGCAGCCTAGCGGGAGGGGCGGACTATGAGCAGTTCTTC.

For this clonotype: A read error may be the cause here, since a much bigger clone is one base away. The chain recombines TRBV2 with TRBJ1-4, with D perhaps matching TRBD1 (6 bases). Germline CDR1 SNHLY, CDR2 FYNNEI. The CDR3 consists of 15 residues. This CDR3 reads CASSDQGTTNEELFF. CDR3 in DNA: TGTGCCAGCAGTGATCAGGGGACAACTAATGAAGAACTGTTTTTT.

This clonotype has at least ten counts. The chain joins TRBV18 to TRBJ2-7, with D maybe TRBD2 (6 bases). Germline CDR1 KGHSH, CDR2 LQKENI. CDR3 length: 14 residues. With 2 bases removed from V and 6 bases from J, the gap between germline ends came to 14 bases. The DNA of the CDR3 is TGTGCCAGCTCACCAAGCAGCGGCGGGGCCGAGCAGTACTTC. It specifies CASSPSSGGAEQYF.

This clonotype showed up many times. The chain employs TRBV27 and TRBJ2-5; D uncertain. The CDR3 runs to 14 residues. With 8 bases removed from V and 5 bases from J, the gap between germline ends came to 18 bases. CDR1 is MNHEY and CDR2 is SMNVEV in the germline V gene (reference sequence). CDR3 nucleotides: TGTGCCAGCCGGGCTTTCGAAGGCCAGGAGACCCAGTACTTC. It yields the protein CASRAFEGQETQYF.

The sample holds many counts of this clonotype. At one boundary the junction diverges from the germline segment, which might be a read error. V and J are TRBV9 and TRBJ2-1, with 8 bases identical to TRBD2. Germline assignment: CDR1 SGDLS and CDR2 YYNGEE. CDR3 length equals 14 residues. CDR3 loop: CASSVAGSYNEQFF. The CDR3, as DNA: TGTGCCAGCAGTGTAGCGGGGTCCTACAATGAGCAGTTCTTC.

The V gene is TRBV6-2 or TRBV6-3, the J gene TRBJ2-7; D might be TRBD1 (6 bases). V lost 5 bases to trimming and J lost 1 base, with 15 bases between them. CDR1 and CDR2 from the germline V gene are MNHEY and SVGEGT. The CDR3 loop spans 15 amino acids. CDR3 DNA: TGTGCCAGCAGTGAACAGGGTCGAACGTCCTACGAGCAGTACTTC. Protein sequence: CASSEQGRTSYEQYF.

The chain couples TRBV6-5 to TRBJ1-2; tentative D call: TRBD1 (5 bases). Germline V lookup: CDR1 MNHEY, CDR2 SVGAGI. Trimming took 2 bases from V and 1 from J, leaving 8 bases between them. This CDR3 is 14 amino acids long. The chain's CDR3 is CASSYTGGNYGYTF. In DNA, the CDR3 is TGTGCCAGCAGTTACACCGGGGGTAACTATGGCTACACCTTC.

This clonotype was seen a handful of times. The gene calls are TRBV11-1 and TRBJ2-7; a weak D match, TRBD1 (5 bases). CDR3 length: 14 residues. CDR1 SGHAT and CDR2 FQDESV come from the germline V gene (reference sequence). Trimming removed 5 bases from V and 3 bases from J, with 14 bases in between. The CDR3 protein is CASSLNPGNYEQYF. The CDR3 nucleotides read TGTGCCAGCAGCCTAAATCCAGGGAACTACGAGCAGTACTTC.

Only a few counts were recorded for this clonotype. The chain joins TRBV28 to TRBJ2-1; D is uncertain. V was trimmed by 7 bases and J by 9 bases, leaving 22 bases between them. Germline V gene data show CDR1 as MDHEN and CDR2 as SYDVKM. The CDR3 extends over 15 amino acids. Here the CDR3 DNA reads TGTGCCAGCACCGCGAGAGCAAGTATACGGAGTGAGCAGTTCTTC. Its protein product is CASTARASIRSEQFF.

This clonotype was found many times. The V gene is TRBV28, the J gene TRBJ2-7, with 8 bases lining up with TRBD1. The CDR3 consists of 14 residues. Germline V gene data show CDR1 as MDHEN and CDR2 as SYDVKM. Unmatched junction bases numbered 8, after V lost 5 bases and J lost 5 bases. The CDR3 loop reads CASSPGQGMHEQYF. CDR3 DNA: TGTGCCAGCAGTCCCGGACAGGGTATGCACGAGCAGTACTTC.

In the case of this clonotype: A much larger clone is a single base away; this may be a read error. V usage is TRBV5-1 and J usage is TRBJ2-7; 9 positions agree with TRBD2. Germline V gene data show CDR1 as SGHRS and CDR2 as YFSETQ. The CDR3 is 15 residues long. The CDR3 loop is CVQQLQPSGTPEQYF. CDR3 DNA sequence: TGCGTCCAACAACTGCAGCCTAGCGGGACTCCCGAGCAGTACTTC.

J is TRBJ2-1 and V is TRBV4-1, with 8 bases fitting TRBD2. The germline V gene encodes CDR1 MGHRA and CDR2 YSYEKL. The CDR3 is 14 amino acids. Germline trimming cut 1 base from V and 10 bases from J; bases unmatched to any gene: 6. In DNA, the CDR3 is TGCGCCAGCAGCCAAGCCACCGGGAGGGCCGAGCAGTTCTTC. Amino acid sequence: CASSQATGRAEQFF.

This clonotype showed up many times. The chain links TRBV20-1 to TRBJ2-3; 11 nucleotides match TRBD2. J gave up 4 bases and V 3 bases, and 6 bases lay outside the gene matches. The CDR3 has 15 amino acids. Germline V lookup: CDR1 DFQATT, CDR2 SNEGSKA (reference sequence). The CDR3 spells CSASPLAGVADTQYF. The CDR3 DNA reads as TGCAGTGCTAGCCCACTAGCGGGAGTGGCAGATACGCAGTATTTT.

This clonotype showed up many times. This chain uses TRBV11-3 with TRBJ2-2; 10 nucleotides line up with TRBD1. The length of the CDR3 is 14 residues. Germline V gene lookup returns CDR1 SGHNT and CDR2 YENEEA. Germline trimming cut 8 bases from V and 3 bases from J; bases unmatched to any gene: 3. In nucleotides, the CDR3 is TGTGCCAGCCGGACAGGGGGTTACACCGGGGAGCTGTTTTTT. It translates to CASRTGGYTGELFF. The full variable domain, completed using reference TRBV11-3 and TRBJ2-2, is EAGVVQSPRYKIIEKKQPVAFWCNPISGHNTLYWYLQNLGQGPELLIRYENEEAVDDSQLPKDRFSAERLKGVDSTLKIQPAELGDSAVYLCASRTGGYTGELFFGEGSRLTVL.

The V gene is TRBV19, the J gene TRBJ1-2; 8 positions agree with TRBD1. The germline gives CDR1 LNHDA, CDR2 SQIVND (reference sequence). V shed 9 bases, J shed 2 bases, and the junction held 8 bases outside the gene matches. The CDR3 has 14 residues. CDR3 in amino acids: CASGRNRGNYGYTF. CDR3 DNA: TGTGCCAGCGGGAGGAACAGGGGGAACTATGGCTACACCTTC.

This clonotype was seen a few times. The gene calls are TRBV6-1 and TRBJ2-1; 10 bases line up with TRBD1. There are 19 residues in the CDR3. The junction had 19 bases not matched to a gene; V was cut back by 7 bases and J by 4 bases. CDR1 is MNHNS, CDR2 SASEGT, per germline. CDR3 amino acids: CASTNSPSYWTGGYNEQFF. CDR3 nucleotide sequence: TGTGCCAGCACCAACTCTCCGTCGTATTGGACAGGGGGTTACAATGAGCAGTTCTTC.

The sample holds many counts of this clonotype. The J gene is TRBJ2-3, the V gene TRBV5-1; D is uncertain. V was pared by 6 bases and J by 0 bases, with 14 bases between. Germline loops: CDR1 SGHRS, CDR2 YFSETQ. The CDR3 has 15 residues. The CDR3 reads CASTLGWSSTDTQYF. The CDR3, as DNA: TGCGCCAGCACGCTAGGGTGGTCTAGCACAGATACGCAGTATTTT.

In regard to this clonotype: It is likely a read error, because the conserved phenylalanine at the end of the CDR3 is missing. CDR3 protein: CASSQGGNTEAFS. As DNA, the CDR3 is TGTGCCAGCAGCCAGGGGGGGAACACTGAAGCTTTCTCT. The rearrangement links TRBV6-2 or TRBV6-3 to TRBJ1-1; 7 positions agree with TRBD1. Germline CDR1 and CDR2: MNHEY and SVGEGT. CDR3 length equals 13 residues. J was trimmed by 1 base and V by 6 bases; bases with no gene match: 2.